The 29 T cell receptor beta chains given below trace back to one sample, sequenced in a study of cytotoxic CD8 clonotypes in ibrutinib-treated CLL. Here immunoSEQ multiplex PCR was the method, and the copy in TCRdb shows in-frame clones only, minus some. Here the sample spans 40,000 or so clones, approximately 65% being singletons. The input for sequencing was PBMCs, taken after 24 months of ibrutinib treatment. These receptors originate from a human donor with chronic lymphocytic leukemia.

This chain uses TRBV5-1 with TRBJ1-2; TRBD1 matches 10 bases. V lost 2 bases and J lost 7; bases outside the gene matches: 11. This CDR3 has 16 residues. Germline V CDR1 and CDR2: SGHRS, YFSETQ. The CDR3 sequence: CASSLSLGQGEGGYTF. DNA of the CDR3: TGCGCCAGCAGCTTATCACTTGGACAGGGGGAGGGTGGCTACACCTTC.

V usage is TRBV29-1 and J usage is TRBJ1-3; the D gene is possibly TRBD1 (5 bases). This CDR3 has 14 amino acids. V was clipped by 6 bases and J by 0 bases, with 12 bases between them. Germline V gene lookup returns CDR1 SQVTM and CDR2 ANQGSEA. The CDR3, as DNA: TGCAGCGTCGCCCAGGGAACCTCTGGAAACACCATATATTTT. Amino acid sequence: CSVAQGTSGNTIYF.

V usage is TRBV10-1 and J usage is TRBJ2-1, with D possibly being TRBD2 (6 bases). This CDR3 is built from 15 residues. The ends were cut back, 7 bases at V and 7 bases at J, with 20 bases in the middle. The germline CDR1 and CDR2 sequences are WNHNN and SYGVQD (reference sequence). The DNA for the CDR3 is TGCGCCAGCATGGGAACTAGCCAAACAAGGAATGAGCAGTTCTTC. Protein: CASMGTSQTRNEQFF.

This clone was recorded once. CDR3 sequence reads: CASSVVDYSYSYNEQFF. In nucleotides, the CDR3 is TGTGCCAGCAGCGTAGTGGACTACTCCTACTCCTACAATGAGCAGTTCTTC. This rearrangement joins TRBV9 to TRBJ2-1; weak D call: TRBD2 (6 bases). CDR3 length equals 17 residues. CDR1 SGDLS and CDR2 YYNGEE come from the germline V gene. The V gene lost 0 bases and the J gene lost 0 bases, with 13 bases spanning the gap. Full variable domain (missing parts from reference TRBV9 and TRBJ2-1): DSGVTQTPKHLITATGQRVTLRCSPRSGDLSVYWYQQSLDQGLQFLIQYYNGEERAKGNILERFSAQQFPDLHSELNLSSLELGDSALYFCASSVVDYSYSYNEQFFGPGTRLTVL.

The chain carries TRBV11-2 and TRBJ2-1, with TRBD2 matching over 10 bases. This CDR3 is built from 18 residues. V dropped 1 base and J dropped 0; count of bases not matched to a gene: 6. In germline, CDR1 is SGHAT, CDR2 FQNNGV. The CDR3, as DNA: TGTGCCAGCAGCTTAGGGACTAGCGGATTGTTCTCCTACAATGAGCAGTTCTTC. As protein: CASSLGTSGLFSYNEQFF.

The sample holds a few counts of this clone. The chain combines TRBV9 with TRBJ2-3; 7 bases are a match to TRBD2. Germline-derived CDR1 and CDR2 are SGDLS and YYNGEE. Losses at the gene ends were 0 bases for V and 3 bases for J; bases not matched to a gene: 7. This CDR3 is built from 16 residues. CDR3 coding DNA: TGTGCCAGCAGCGTAGGGTGGGCTAGCGGTACAGATACGCAGTATTTT. Its protein product is CASSVGWASGTDTQYF.

This chain links TRBV7-6 with TRBJ1-1, with TRBD1 identical over 8 bases. Germline V CDR1 and CDR2: SGHVS, FNYEAQ. V gave up 1 base and J gave up 7 bases; unmatched junction bases: 5. The CDR3 runs to 14 residues. In nucleotides, the CDR3 is TGTGCCAGCAGCTTAGTATCAGGGGGCAGTGAAGCTTTCTTT. This encodes CASSLVSGGSEAFF.

This clone was detected many times. This chain links TRBV6-1 with TRBJ1-4; D call uncertain. Trimming removed 6 bases from V and 8 bases from J, with 7 bases in between. This CDR3 spans 11 amino acids. Germline assignment: CDR1 MNHNS and CDR2 SASEGT. The CDR3 bases are TGTGCCAGCAGGGTTCGCGAAAAACTGTTTTTT. Residues: CASRVREKLFF.

J is TRBJ2-3 and V is TRBV5-1; TRBD2 agrees at 11 bases. Germline CDR1 SGHRS, CDR2 YFSETQ. Unmatched junction bases numbered 3, after V lost 2 bases and J lost 4 bases. The CDR3 length is 15 residues. The CDR3 sequence is CASSFSGGVPDTQYF. The CDR3, as DNA: TGCGCCAGCAGCTTTAGCGGGGGGGTCCCAGATACGCAGTATTTT.

This clone has just one count. A much larger clone lies a single base off, so this may be a read error. The chain joins TRBV10-3 to TRBJ1-2; 9 positions agree with TRBD1. Per the germline V gene, CDR1 is ENHRY and CDR2 is SYGVKD. V gave up 7 bases and J gave up 8 bases; unmatched junction bases: 11. The CDR3 spans 14 residues. The DNA for the CDR3 is TGTGCCATCACGGAGGGGACAGGGACGGAGGGCTACACCTTC. It encodes CAITEGTGTEGYTF.

This clone was observed a handful of times. The chain has TRBV28 and TRBJ1-2; possibly TRBD1 for D (5 bases). CDR1 is MDHEN and CDR2 is SYDVKM in the germline V gene. V was pared by 3 bases and J by 2 bases, with 7 bases between. CDR3 length: 13 residues. Here the CDR3 reads CASSFQGNYGYTF. For the CDR3, the DNA is TGTGCCAGCAGTTTTCAGGGAAACTATGGCTACACCTTC.

This chain links TRBV9 with TRBJ2-5; D uncertain. The germline V and J ends were trimmed by 1 base and 5 bases, with 9 bases remaining between them. The length of the CDR3 is 13 residues. Per germline, CDR1 SGDLS and CDR2 YYNGEE. CDR3 region: CASSVFPAETQYF. In DNA form, the CDR3 reads TGTGCCAGCAGCGTATTCCCGGCGGAGACCCAGTACTTC.

V is TRBV10-3 and J is TRBJ2-3, with a weak D call TRBD2 (5 bases). The germline CDR1 and CDR2 sequences are ENHRY and SYGVKD. The CDR3 is 11 residues long. The CDR3 bases are TGTGCTACAAAGAGGGCAGATACGCAGTATTTT. This sequence encodes CATKRADTQYF.

This chain joins TRBV30 and TRBJ2-1; 9 bases are a match to TRBD2. This CDR3 region has 16 residues. Germline V gives CDR1 GTSNPN, CDR2 SVGIG (reference sequence). J gave up 9 bases and V 2 bases, and 14 bases lay outside the gene matches. The DNA for the CDR3 is TGTGCCTGGAGTCTTCGGTGGGCGGGGGGGCCGCGTGAGCAGTTCTTC. This codes for CAWSLRWAGGPREQFF.

V gene TRBV11-2 combines with J gene TRBJ2-4; 12 bases are a match to TRBD1. Germline lookup yields CDR1 SGHAT and CDR2 FQNNGV. V was pared by 2 bases and J by 7 bases, with 3 bases of the junction left unmatched. The CDR3 extends over 15 amino acids. The CDR3 region is CASSLQGQGANIQYF. DNA for the CDR3: TGTGCCAGCAGCTTACAGGGACAGGGGGCGAACATTCAGTACTTC.

The J gene is TRBJ2-2, the V gene TRBV19, with D unresolved. The ends were cut back, 1 base at V and 7 bases at J, with 7 bases in the middle. The length of the CDR3 is 13 residues. Germline V gene sequence: CDR1 LNHDA, CDR2 SQIVND (reference sequence). CDR3: CASSIGSNGELFF. For the CDR3, the DNA is TGTGCCAGTAGTATAGGATCCAACGGGGAGCTGTTTTTT.

The V gene is TRBV6-5, the J gene TRBJ1-4, with a tentative D call TRBD1 (5 bases). This CDR3 contains 15 residues. V lost 6 bases, J lost 8 bases, and 19 bases lay in between. Per the germline V gene, CDR1 is MNHEY and CDR2 is SVGAGI. In DNA form, the CDR3 reads TGTGCCAGCAGCGGGGGTGTTGGGGGAAACGAAAAACTGTTTTTT. Amino acids: CASSGGVGGNEKLFF.

The chain has TRBV6-1 and TRBJ1-4; D not certain. Trimming removed 5 bases from V and 0 bases from J, with 7 bases in between. CDR3 length equals 14 residues. Germline V gene lookup returns CDR1 MNHNS and CDR2 SASEGT. The CDR3 sequence: CASSLDPTNEKLFF. CDR3 sequence (DNA): TGTGCCAGCAGTTTGGACCCAACTAATGAAAAACTGTTTTTT.

The chain joins TRBV7-9 to TRBJ1-4; D not resolved. Deletions cut 8 bases from V and 5 bases from J, with 9 bases between. The CDR3 is made up of 12 amino acids. Per the germline V gene, CDR1 is SEHNR and CDR2 is FQNEAQ (reference sequence). The CDR3, as DNA: TGTGCCAGCGGGCAGACGAATGAAAAACTGTTTTTT. Protein: CASGQTNEKLFF.

The chain combines TRBV5-1 with TRBJ1-2, with 7 bases fitting TRBD1. Per germline, CDR1 SGHRS and CDR2 YFSETQ. V shed 0 bases and J 3 bases; nucleotides not matched to a gene: 5. The CDR3 is made up of 15 amino acids. CDR3 region: CASSLGGTADYGYTF. In nucleotides, the CDR3 is TGCGCCAGCAGCTTGGGAGGGACAGCCGACTATGGCTACACCTTC.

V and J are TRBV5-1 and TRBJ2-3, with 8 bases that match TRBD1. Germline CDR1 is SGHRS and CDR2 is YFSETQ. V shed 4 bases and J 4 bases; nucleotides not matched to a gene: 5. The CDR3 runs 14 residues. This CDR3 is CASSPWTGSDTQYF. Written as DNA, the CDR3 is TGCGCCAGCAGCCCGTGGACAGGGTCAGATACGCAGTATTTT.

The chain uses TRBV23-1 and TRBJ1-1; 12 nucleotides match TRBD1. TRBV23-1 is recorded as an ORF, its role being uncertain. V shed 7 bases, J shed 6 bases, and the junction held 15 bases outside the gene matches. CDR3 length equals 17 residues. In DNA, the CDR3 is TGCGCCAGCACTCGGATAGAAAGGGACAGGGGGCTAGCTGAAGCTTTCTTT. Protein sequence: CASTRIERDRGLAEAFF.

This clone was seen a handful of times. V is TRBV7-8 and J is TRBJ2-7; possible D gene TRBD2, 7 bases. The germline V and J ends were trimmed by 3 bases and 6 bases, with 12 bases remaining between them. This CDR3 comprises 13 residues. CDR1 and CDR2 from the germline V gene are SGHVS and FQNEAQ. This CDR3 reads CASSFRGGGEQYF. The CDR3 bases are TGTGCCAGCAGCTTCAGGGGAGGGGGCGAGCAGTACTTC.

The chain links TRBV2 to TRBJ1-5; TRBD1 aligns across 9 bases. CDR1 SNHLY and CDR2 FYNNEI come from the germline V gene. J gave up 5 bases and V 6 bases, and 2 bases lay outside the gene matches. The CDR3 covers 13 residues. Here the CDR3 DNA reads TGTGCCAGCAGGGGACAGGGTGATCAGCCCCAGCATTTT. It yields the protein CASRGQGDQPQHF.

This chain links TRBV19 with TRBJ1-5; no reliable D call. V was pared by 5 bases and J by 5 bases, with 16 bases between. Germline V gives CDR1 LNHDA, CDR2 SQIVND (reference sequence). The CDR3 loop spans 15 amino acids. The CDR3 nucleotides are TGTGCCAGTAGTCCCACCCTCCCCTTCCATCAGCCCCAGCATTTT. It codes for CASSPTLPFHQPQHF.

The table lists this clone with many counts. The rearrangement joins TRBV19 to TRBJ1-5, with D perhaps TRBD1 (5 bases). CDR3 size: 15 residues. Germline V gene data show CDR1 as LNHDA and CDR2 as SQIVND (reference sequence). Trimming stripped 3 bases from V and 4 bases from J, with 13 bases between. CDR3 in amino acids: CASSMRQGENQPQHF. The CDR3 coding sequence is TGTGCCAGTAGTATGAGGCAGGGAGAGAATCAGCCCCAGCATTTT.

The chain recombines TRBV6-6 with TRBJ2-7; TRBD2 matches at 10 bases. Germline loops: CDR1 MNHNY, CDR2 SVGAGI (reference sequence). With V trimmed by 6 bases and J by 5 bases, 7 bases remained unmatched. The CDR3 spans 14 residues. The CDR3 here is CASRLAGGANEQYF. The CDR3 DNA reads TGTGCCAGCAGATTAGCGGGAGGAGCGAACGAGCAGTACTTC.

The chain links TRBV7-3 to TRBJ1-2; no reliable D call. Germline CDR1 reads SGHTA; CDR2 reads FQGTGA. V shed 3 bases and J shed 13 bases, with 15 bases lying between them. CDR3 size: 12 residues. The CDR3 DNA reads as TGTGCCAGCAGCTTCAGAGACGGGCGTCCCACCTTC. It translates to CASSFRDGRPTF.

The chain couples TRBV18 to TRBJ1-1, with TRBD1 matching over 8 bases. Germline V gene lookup returns CDR1 KGHSH and CDR2 LQKENI. J was trimmed by 5 bases and V by 6 bases; bases with no gene match: 11. CDR3 size: 15 residues. CDR3 coding DNA: TGTGCCAGCTCCCCTAGCAAACAGGGGGAGACTGAAGCTTTCTTT. Encoded protein: CASSPSKQGETEAFF.